The clone carrying this T cell receptor beta chain has a count of ten or more. TCRdb redid the calling of the 5' RACE reads with MiXCR, one entry per CDR3 protein. The sample lists under 700,000 distinct CDR3 sequences, roughly 22% occurring once. Per the germline V gene, CDR1 is SQVTM and CDR2 is ANQGSEA. The trim removed 5 bases at V and 2 bases at J, leaving 7 bases unmatched. The length of the CDR3 is 15 residues. The data stem from a study of T-cell memory formation after mild COVID-19. The V call is TRBV29-1, the J call TRBJ2-2, with 8 bases matching TRBD1. This sequence was found in an adult woman who had mild COVID-19 (a few samples of this study predate the infection). Cell type and time point are not known. The specimen was PBMCs or a T cell subset sorted from them (not recorded which). The CDR3 nucleotides read TGCAGCGTTACCGGACAGGGTAGTAACACCGGGGAGCTGTTTTTT. It is translated as CSVTGQGSNTGELFF.